The clone carrying this T cell receptor beta chain was counted many times. What it binds is not known. For naive CD8 T cells, sorting used the CD8+CD4-CCR7+CD45RA+ phenotype. These data originate in a study of molecular identifiers for immune sequencing clone quantification. Study-wide results and caveats: Sharing of a barcode by identical TCR molecules could cause highly expanded clone sizes to be underestimated.

CDR3 size: 12 residues. Germline V gives CDR1 LGHNA, CDR2 YNFKEQ. With 6 bases removed from V and 0 bases from J, the gap between germline ends came to 5 bases. Previously published methods and listed TCR primers were used for the bulk TCR libraries. MiXCR, run by TCRdb on the PCR reads, gives a single entry per CDR3 protein. The sample carries about half a million distinct CDR3 sequences, over 20% recorded once. This sequence originates from a human donor in good health. Some libraries in this study had Jurkat cell RNA spiked in. Sequenced sample: naive CD8+ T cells from blood, with Jurkat cell RNA spiked in. Subset indicated: FACS-sorted CD8+CD4-CCR7+CD45RA+ naive T cells. This chain connects TRBV4-2 to TRBJ1-1, with D possibly TRBD1 on 5 matching bases. CDR3 in DNA: TGTGCCAGCAGGACAGTGAACACTGAAGCTTTCTTT. The encoded protein is CASRTVNTEAFF.